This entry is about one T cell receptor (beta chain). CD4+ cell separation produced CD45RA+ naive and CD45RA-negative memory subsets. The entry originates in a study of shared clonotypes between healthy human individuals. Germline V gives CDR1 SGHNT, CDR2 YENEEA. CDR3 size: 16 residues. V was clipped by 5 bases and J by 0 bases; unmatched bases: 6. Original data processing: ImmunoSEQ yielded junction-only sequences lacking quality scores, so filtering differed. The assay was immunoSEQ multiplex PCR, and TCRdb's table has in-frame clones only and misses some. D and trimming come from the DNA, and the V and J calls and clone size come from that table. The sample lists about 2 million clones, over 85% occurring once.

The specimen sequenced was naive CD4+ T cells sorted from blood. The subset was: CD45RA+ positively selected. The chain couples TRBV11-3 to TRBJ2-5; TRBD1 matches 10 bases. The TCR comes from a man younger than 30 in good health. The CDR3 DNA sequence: TGTGCCAGCAGCCAGGGACAGGGGAGGGACCAAGAGACCCAGTACTTC. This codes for CASSQGQGRDQETQYF.